Listed below are T cell receptor beta chains from one sample, sequenced in a study of T-cell reconstitution after alpha-beta-depleted transplantation in children. TCRdb re-called the PCR reads through MiXCR, storing one row per CDR3 protein. The table includes 640,000 or so distinct CDR3 sequences, 15% to 20% detected once. Sequenced material: PBMCs from the stem cell graft donor, taken from the stem cell graft. Source of these receptors: a human donor who donated a stem cell graft to a child with acute myeloid leukemia. The conserved cysteine and the conserved F or W are not part of the CDR3 here. A D gene is named only where the DNA matches it firmly. Size tells how often a clone was seen (once, few, many) or the class of an expanded clone, and some rows leave it out.

v_call: TRBV6-1
clone_size: many
d_call: -
cdr3_length: 13
j_call: TRBJ2-3
cdr3_aa: ASREQGQGTDTQY

v_call: TRBV6-5
clone_size: few
d_call: -
cdr3_length: 10
j_call: TRBJ2-4
cdr3_aa: ASTAGGNIQY

v_call: TRBV29-1
clone_size: few
d_call: TRBD1
cdr3_length: 15
j_call: TRBJ1-2
cdr3_aa: SGRPQGAVVLGYGYT

v_call: TRBV20-1
clone_size: -
d_call: -
cdr3_length: 11
j_call: TRBJ1-5
cdr3_aa: SATETDVRPQH

v_call: TRBV20-1
clone_size: many
d_call: -
cdr3_length: 10
j_call: TRBJ1-1
cdr3_aa: SARGRAPEAF

v_call: TRBV5-1
clone_size: -
d_call: -
cdr3_length: 15
j_call: TRBJ1-6
cdr3_aa: ASSLGLPSSYNSPLH

v_call: TRBV5-1
clone_size: few
d_call: TRBD1
cdr3_length: 12
j_call: TRBJ1-5
cdr3_aa: GDSRQGDNQPQH

v_call: TRBV12-3/TRBV12-4
clone_size: -
d_call: TRBD2
cdr3_length: 11
j_call: TRBJ2-3
cdr3_aa: ASSIAGGDTQY

v_call: TRBV19
clone_size: -
d_call: -
cdr3_length: 12
j_call: TRBJ2-5
cdr3_aa: ASSIKGDQETQY

v_call: TRBV20-1
clone_size: many
d_call: -
cdr3_length: 13
j_call: TRBJ2-6
cdr3_aa: SVASESGGANVLT

v_call: TRBV12-3/TRBV12-4
clone_size: -
d_call: TRBD2
cdr3_length: 14
j_call: TRBJ2-3
cdr3_aa: ASSFIAGGPTDTQY

v_call: TRBV7-9
clone_size: -
d_call: -
cdr3_length: 12
j_call: TRBJ2-1
cdr3_aa: ASSFANPSNEQF

v_call: TRBV7-3
clone_size: many
d_call: -
cdr3_length: 11
j_call: TRBJ2-7
cdr3_aa: ASSEDTNYEQY

v_call: TRBV6-5
clone_size: many
d_call: TRBD1
cdr3_length: 12
j_call: TRBJ1-1
cdr3_aa: ASSWDRGNTEAF

v_call: TRBV28
clone_size: few
d_call: -
cdr3_length: 13
j_call: TRBJ2-2
cdr3_aa: ASSPLGDYTGELF

v_call: TRBV4-3
clone_size: -
d_call: TRBD2
cdr3_length: 17
j_call: TRBJ2-3
cdr3_aa: ASSQAGTSGGAQTDTQY

v_call: TRBV9
clone_size: -
d_call: TRBD2
cdr3_length: 15
j_call: TRBJ2-3
cdr3_aa: ASSLRTSGGSTDTQY

v_call: TRBV30
clone_size: -
d_call: TRBD1
cdr3_length: 9
j_call: TRBJ1-2
cdr3_aa: AWNRGAGYT

v_call: TRBV6-2/TRBV6-3
clone_size: -
d_call: -
cdr3_length: 12
j_call: TRBJ2-6
cdr3_aa: ASSWLGVANVLT

v_call: TRBV29-1
clone_size: many
d_call: -
cdr3_length: 13
j_call: TRBJ2-1
cdr3_aa: SVEDQGKSYNEQF

v_call: TRBV12-3/TRBV12-4
clone_size: few
d_call: -
cdr3_length: 12
j_call: TRBJ2-3
cdr3_aa: ASSLSGASNTQY

v_call: TRBV7-3
clone_size: -
d_call: -
cdr3_length: 13
j_call: TRBJ1-2
cdr3_aa: ASSPPATRFYGYT

v_call: TRBV6-1
clone_size: many
d_call: -
cdr3_length: 11
j_call: TRBJ1-6
cdr3_aa: ASSISGPSPLH

v_call: TRBV27
clone_size: -
d_call: -
cdr3_length: 12
j_call: TRBJ1-2
cdr3_aa: ASSSFGGVYGYT

v_call: TRBV29-1
clone_size: -
d_call: -
cdr3_length: 14
j_call: TRBJ2-3
cdr3_aa: SVARGQGPLTDTQY

v_call: TRBV29-1
clone_size: many
d_call: -
cdr3_length: 11
j_call: TRBJ2-5
cdr3_aa: SVSPTGEETQY

v_call: TRBV7-2
clone_size: few
d_call: -
cdr3_length: 12
j_call: TRBJ2-2
cdr3_aa: ASRRDTNTGELF

v_call: TRBV6-2/TRBV6-3
clone_size: few
d_call: -
cdr3_length: 13
j_call: TRBJ1-5
cdr3_aa: ASRVGVNSNQPQH

v_call: TRBV5-1
clone_size: few
d_call: -
cdr3_length: 12
j_call: TRBJ2-2
cdr3_aa: ASSLDGRRGELF

v_call: TRBV12-3/TRBV12-4
clone_size: many
d_call: -
cdr3_length: 12
j_call: TRBJ2-7
cdr3_aa: ASSGDKFSYEQY

v_call: TRBV7-2
clone_size: many
d_call: TRBD2
cdr3_length: 15
j_call: TRBJ2-5
cdr3_aa: ASSDPRLAGGKETQY

v_call: TRBV29-1
clone_size: -
d_call: -
cdr3_length: 11
j_call: TRBJ2-3
cdr3_aa: SVVLPPTDTQY

v_call: TRBV20-1
clone_size: few
d_call: TRBD2
cdr3_length: 13
j_call: TRBJ2-1
cdr3_aa: SAETSGGTPWEQF

v_call: TRBV12-3/TRBV12-4
clone_size: -
d_call: -
cdr3_length: 10
j_call: TRBJ1-5
cdr3_aa: ASRIPGFPQH

v_call: TRBV7-8
clone_size: -
d_call: -
cdr3_length: 11
j_call: TRBJ2-2
cdr3_aa: ASSLAWTDRLF

v_call: TRBV5-1
clone_size: few
d_call: TRBD1
cdr3_length: 13
j_call: TRBJ1-5
cdr3_aa: ASSLSPGQYQPQH

v_call: TRBV20-1
clone_size: -
d_call: TRBD2
cdr3_length: 12
j_call: TRBJ2-3
cdr3_aa: SATRGGTTDTQY